This TCR beta chain was observed in a study of CD8 T cells in Susac syndrome. With random hexamers, roughly 0.5 to 1 ug RNA was reverse transcribed. Amplification of TCR beta CDR3 across 54 Vbeta and 13 Jbeta was performed with immunoSEQ multiplex PCR. Each CDR3 protein gets one entry after TCRdb re-called the immunoSEQ multiplex PCR reads with MiXCR. The table has some 300,000 distinct CDR3 sequences, 75% to 90% seen once; the top ten hold around 0.18%. Findings and limits, study-wide: The study admitted that it had a relatively small number of individuals in its TCR sequencing and HLA analysis.

CDR1 is ENHRY, CDR2 SYGVKD, per germline. After removal of 8 bases from V and 2 bases from J, the junction contained 12 bases not matched to a gene. The CDR3 is 15 residues long. About this clonotype itself: Its antigen is not known.

The rearrangement joins TRBV10-3 to TRBJ2-7, with TRBD1 identical over 7 bases. The receptor's source is a human donor with multiple sclerosis. Sequenced sample: CD8+ T cells from PBMCs. The CDR3 DNA follows: TGTGCCATCGGACCGTTGGGACAGCCTACCTACGAGCAGTACTTC. Translating gives CAIGPLGQPTYEQYF.